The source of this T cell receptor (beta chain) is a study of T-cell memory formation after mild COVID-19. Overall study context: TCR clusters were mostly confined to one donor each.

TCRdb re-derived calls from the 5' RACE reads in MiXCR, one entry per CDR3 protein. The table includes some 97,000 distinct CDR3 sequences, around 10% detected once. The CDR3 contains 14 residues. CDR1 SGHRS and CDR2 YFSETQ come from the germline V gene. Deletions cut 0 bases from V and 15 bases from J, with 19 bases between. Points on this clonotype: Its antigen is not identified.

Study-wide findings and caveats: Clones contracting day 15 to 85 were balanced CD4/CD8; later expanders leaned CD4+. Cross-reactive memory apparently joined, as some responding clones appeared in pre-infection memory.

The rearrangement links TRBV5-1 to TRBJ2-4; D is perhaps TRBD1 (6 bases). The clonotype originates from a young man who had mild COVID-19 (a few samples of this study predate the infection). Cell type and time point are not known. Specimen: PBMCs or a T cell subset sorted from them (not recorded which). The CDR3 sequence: CASSLVEQGDLSYF. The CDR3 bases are TGCGCCAGCAGCTTGGTCGAACAGGGAGACCTTTCGTACTTC.